The 10 T cell receptor beta chains reported below all come from one sample, sequenced in a study of Tregs in tolerant kidney transplant recipients. The assay was immunoSEQ multiplex PCR, and TCRdb's table has in-frame clones only and misses some. This repertoire shows 100,000 to 130,000 clones, around 90% found once; its top ten account for 0.34%. The sample was CD4+ T cells from blood, taken before the transplant. Receptors originate from a human donor who received a combined kidney and bone marrow transplant.

The chain joins TRBV7-9 to TRBJ1-3, with 8 positions matching TRBD1. Germline V gene data show CDR1 as SEHNR and CDR2 as FQNEAQ (reference sequence). The V segment lost 3 bases and the J segment 3 bases; nucleotides outside the gene matches: 7. This CDR3 has 16 residues. CDR3 DNA: TGTGCCAGCAGCTTTTTCTCAGGGGGCTATGGAAACACCATATATTTT. Translating gives CASSFFSGGYGNTIYF.

The count of this clone is one. The J gene is TRBJ1-2, the V gene TRBV7-2; TRBD1 might be the D (5 bases). The CDR3 is 16 amino acids. Germline assignment: CDR1 SGHTA and CDR2 FQGNSA. Deletions cut 4 bases from V and 7 bases from J, with 22 bases between. The CDR3 nucleotides are TGTGCCAGCAGCTCACACCAGGGAGGGCGGTATGGTGGCTACACCTTC. It yields the protein CASSSHQGGRYGGYTF.

The V gene is TRBV23-1, the J gene TRBJ2-1, with TRBD2 matching 7 bases. TRBV23-1 is an ORF, with its function uncertain. The CDR3 has 12 amino acids. V dropped 0 bases and J dropped 15; count of bases not matched to a gene: 5. DNA for the CDR3: TGCGCCAGCAGTCAATCGGGGGAGGGTTTGTTCTTC. Amino acid sequence: CASSQSGEGLFF.

The chain has TRBV7-7 and TRBJ2-5; D might be TRBD2 (7 bases). Germline V gene lookup returns CDR1 SSHAT and CDR2 FNYEAQ (reference sequence). CDR3 length: 14 amino acids. Deletions cut 5 bases from V and 3 bases from J, with 13 bases between. CDR3 region: CASSIGGLKETQYF. The DNA of the CDR3 is TGTGCCAGCAGCATAGGGGGACTAAAAGAGACCCAGTACTTC.

J is TRBJ1-2 and V is TRBV6-5; tentative D call: TRBD1 (5 bases). Deletions cut 7 bases from V and 0 bases from J, with 15 bases between. The CDR3 totals 15 residues. Germline assignment: CDR1 MNHEY and CDR2 SVGAGI. CDR3: CASKMTANSNYGYTF. CDR3 bases: TGTGCCAGCAAGATGACAGCTAACTCTAACTATGGCTACACCTTC.

V gene TRBV7-6 combines with J gene TRBJ2-3; unclear D gene. Germline V gene lookup returns CDR1 SGHVS and CDR2 FNYEAQ. The CDR3 has 16 amino acids. V was cut by 4 bases and J by 0 bases, with 14 bases left in between. The CDR3 protein is CASSSPPALSTDTQYF. The DNA of the CDR3 is TGTGCCAGCAGCTCTCCCCCAGCACTAAGCACAGATACGCAGTATTTT. The variable domain in full, completed from reference TRBV7-6 and TRBJ2-3, reads GAGVSQSPRYKVTKRGQDVALRCDPISGHVSLYWYRQALGQGPEFLTYFNYEAQQDKSGLPNDRFSAERPEGSISTLTIQRTEQRDSAMYRCASSSPPALSTDTQYFGPGTRLTVL.

The rearrangement uses TRBV7-2 and TRBJ2-7, with 8 bases matching TRBD2. The V gene end was trimmed by 4 bases and the J gene end by 0 bases; junction bases not matched to a gene: 5. The CDR3 sequence is 15 residues long. Germline V gene data show CDR1 as SGHTA and CDR2 as FQGNSA. CDR3 nucleotide sequence: TGTGCCAGCAGCTCTACTAGCGGCACCTCCTACGAGCAGTACTTC. Translated, it gives CASSSTSGTSYEQYF. Combining the CDR3 with reference TRBV7-2 and TRBJ2-7 gives the whole variable domain GAGVSQSPSNKVTEKGKDVELRCDPISGHTALYWYRQSLGQGLEFLIYFQGNSAPDKSGLPSDRFSAERTGGSVSTLTIQRTQQEDSAVYLCASSSTSGTSYEQYFGPGTRLTVT.

The chain carries TRBV20-1 and TRBJ2-7; TRBD1 matches 8 bases. Germline loops: CDR1 DFQATT, CDR2 SNEGSKA (reference sequence). The CDR3 runs 11 residues. V dropped 5 bases and J dropped 5; count of bases not matched to a gene: 2. The CDR3, as DNA: TGCAGTGCTGGACAGGGCCACGAGCAGTACTTC. Protein: CSAGQGHEQYF.

This clone was observed once. CDR3 sequence (DNA): TGTGCCATCACCTTACAGGGCCGATCCTACGAGCAGTACTTC. Translated: CAITLQGRSYEQYF. This chain links TRBV10-3 with TRBJ2-7; TRBD1 might be the D (6 bases). Trimming pared 7 bases from V and 1 base from J, leaving 14 bases between. The CDR3 is 14 amino acids. CDR1 and CDR2 (germline): ENHRY, SYGVKD.

The rearrangement uses TRBV28 and TRBJ1-3, with D possibly matching TRBD1 (6 bases). V was clipped by 4 bases and J by 0 bases, with 19 bases between them. The germline gives CDR1 MDHEN, CDR2 SYDVKM. The CDR3 has 18 residues. This CDR3 reads CASSSFPTGKSSGNTIYF. In DNA, the CDR3 is TGTGCCAGCAGTTCATTCCCGACAGGAAAGAGCTCTGGAAACACCATATATTTT.